This entry lists 21 T cell receptor beta chains sequenced from one sample in a study of T cells in Graves' hyperthyroidism and ophthalmopathy. The CDR3 regions of TCR beta were amplified from RNA transcripts. First-round RT-PCR of the TCR CDR3 relied on the HTBI primer set. Via MiXCR, TCRdb re-called the multiplex PCR reads, giving one row per CDR3 protein. The data hold about half a million distinct CDR3 sequences, with 20% to 25% observed a single time. The sequenced material came from blood. The receptors derive from a woman between 65 and 79 years old with Graves' ophthalmopathy.

CDR3 sequence: CAISDSRTRTEAFF. The CDR3 DNA sequence: TGTGCCATCAGTGATTCAAGGACCCGCACCGAAGCTTTCTTT. The chain combines TRBV10-3 with TRBJ1-1; D not resolved. The CDR3 is 14 amino acids. Trimming took 3 bases from V and 8 from J, leaving 16 bases between them. Germline CDR1 is ENHRY and CDR2 is SYGVKD.

The rearrangement uses TRBV9 and TRBJ2-5; unclear D gene. Trimming took 0 bases from V and 3 from J, leaving 9 bases between them. The CDR3 loop spans 14 amino acids. Per germline, CDR1 SGDLS and CDR2 YYNGEE. The CDR3 nucleotides are TGTGCCAGCAGCGTAGGGACGAGGAAAGAGACCCAGTACTTC. Translation: CASSVGTRKETQYF.

This clonotype was picked up many times. This chain joins TRBV28 and TRBJ2-1; 8 nucleotides align to TRBD2. Germline CDR1 and CDR2: MDHEN and SYDVKM. Trimming took 3 bases from V and 7 from J; bases not matched to a gene: 8. This CDR3 is built from 15 residues. CDR3 region: CASSLVAGGLNEQFF. The CDR3 nucleotides read TGTGCCAGCAGTTTGGTTGCGGGAGGATTGAATGAGCAGTTCTTC.

In this sample, this clonotype turned up a few times. The J gene is TRBJ1-3, the V gene TRBV11-2, with no clear D. V was clipped by 3 bases and J by 0 bases, with 3 bases between them. This CDR3 is 13 amino acids long. Per germline, CDR1 SGHAT and CDR2 FQNNGV. The CDR3 protein is CASSFHSGNTIYF. The CDR3 coding sequence is TGTGCCAGCAGCTTCCACTCTGGAAACACCATATATTTT.

This clonotype has just a few counts. This sequence joins TRBV6-1 and TRBJ2-3, with D uncertain. The germline V gene encodes CDR1 MNHNS and CDR2 SASEGT. The CDR3 contains 13 residues. The V end was cut by 7 bases, the J end by 0 bases, with 8 bases between. As DNA, the CDR3 is TGTGCCAGCAACCGAGAGAGCACAGATACGCAGTATTTT. It codes for CASNRESTDTQYF.

The chain carries TRBV9 and TRBJ1-2; D is perhaps TRBD1 (5 bases). In germline, CDR1 is SGDLS, CDR2 YYNGEE. Trimming pared 0 bases from V and 8 bases from J, leaving 11 bases between. The CDR3 is 13 residues long. Here the CDR3 reads CASSVGSGNGYTF. Written as DNA, the CDR3 is TGTGCCAGCAGCGTAGGATCAGGGAACGGCTACACCTTC.

The chain joins TRBV27 to TRBJ1-2; D remains ambiguous. Trimming took 4 bases from V and 4 from J, leaving 13 bases between them. This CDR3 contains 14 residues. CDR1 is MNHEY and CDR2 is SMNVEV in the germline V gene (reference sequence). CDR3 amino acids: CASSSQGRGYGYTF. CDR3 nucleotides: TGTGCCAGCAGTTCGCAAGGGAGAGGCTATGGCTACACCTTC.

The count of this clonotype is one. The V and J genes are TRBV7-2 and TRBJ2-5; 10 nucleotides match TRBD2. J gave up 4 bases and V 1 base, and 6 bases lay outside the gene matches. This CDR3 has 16 amino acids. The germline gives CDR1 SGHTA, CDR2 FQGNSA. CDR3 sequence reads: CASSLESLAGAETQYF. CDR3 in DNA: TGTGCCAGCAGCTTAGAGTCTCTAGCGGGGGCAGAGACCCAGTACTTC.

This clonotype has just a few counts. The genes are TRBV5-1 and TRBJ1-2; 7 positions match TRBD1. Germline values: CDR1 SGHRS, CDR2 YFSETQ. Trimming removed 0 bases from V and 5 bases from J; junction bases left unmatched: 1. The CDR3 is made up of 13 amino acids. CDR3 loop: CASSLETGYGYTF. CDR3 DNA: TGCGCCAGCAGCTTGGAGACAGGGTATGGCTACACCTTC.

The rearrangement links TRBV18 to TRBJ2-7; D remains ambiguous. Trimming took off 2 bases at V and 7 bases at J, with 15 bases between the two ends. From germline, CDR1 is KGHSH and CDR2 LQKENI. The CDR3 totals 14 residues. The CDR3, as DNA: TGTGCCAGCTCACCATCTTTGGTAATGGGAGAGCAGTACTTC. This translates into CASSPSLVMGEQYF.

This clonotype was observed once. This chain joins TRBV6-1 and TRBJ2-4, with TRBD1 matching over 10 bases. This CDR3 has 13 residues. Germline assignment: CDR1 MNHNS and CDR2 SASEGT. V dropped 6 bases and J dropped 9; count of bases not matched to a gene: 5. The CDR3 DNA follows: TGTGCCAGCAGACTGACAGGGGGCGGCATTCAGTACTTC. Its protein product is CASRLTGGGIQYF.

This clonotype was observed a handful of times. This sequence joins TRBV6-1 and TRBJ1-3; a possible D gene is TRBD1 (5 bases). The germline V and J ends were trimmed by 5 bases and 3 bases, with 20 bases remaining between them. Germline-derived CDR1 and CDR2 are MNHNS and SASEGT. This CDR3 comprises 17 residues. CDR3 sequence (DNA): TGTGCCAGCAGTCATACCCCAGGAGGGGCCGGTGGAAACACCATATATTTT. This codes for CASSHTPGGAGGNTIYF.

The chain carries TRBV6-1 and TRBJ2-2; D possibly corresponds to TRBD1 (6 bases). V lost 8 bases and J lost 5, with 12 bases in between. This CDR3 has 13 amino acids. Germline V CDR1 and CDR2: MNHNS, SASEGT. The chain's CDR3 is CASHRVRTGELFF. The DNA for the CDR3 is TGTGCCAGCCACAGGGTGAGGACCGGGGAGCTGTTTTTT.

The V call is TRBV7-8, the J call TRBJ1-5; D uncertain. CDR1 is SGHVS and CDR2 is FQNEAQ in the germline V gene. The V end lost 5 bases, the J end lost 9 bases, and 20 bases lay between the germline ends. The CDR3 is made up of 15 amino acids. CDR3 in DNA: TGTGCCAGCAGCGGGGAAAGGAAACGACGAGGGCCCCAGCATTTT. It specifies CASSGERKRRGPQHF.

This clonotype came up many times. The rearrangement joins TRBV30 to TRBJ1-1, with no clear D. V lost 5 bases and J 1 base, leaving 2 bases between the germline ends. Looked up from germline, CDR1 is GTSNPN and CDR2 is SVGIG (reference sequence). The CDR3 is 10 amino acids. The CDR3, as DNA: TGTGCCTGGGGGAACACTGAAGCTTTCTTT. This translates into CAWGNTEAFF.

The chain has TRBV30 and TRBJ2-1; D is uncertain. With 5 bases removed from V and 6 bases from J, the gap between germline ends came to 14 bases. This CDR3 region has 13 residues. Germline V gene sequence: CDR1 GTSNPN, CDR2 SVGIG (reference sequence). CDR3 sequence reads: CAWCQTQFNEQFF. For the CDR3, the DNA is TGTGCCTGGTGTCAAACCCAGTTCAATGAGCAGTTCTTC.

The chain combines TRBV6-2 or TRBV6-3 with TRBJ2-2, with D tentatively TRBD1 (6 bases). This CDR3 is 13 amino acids long. CDR1 is MNHEY and CDR2 is SVGEGT in the germline V gene. Trimming took 7 bases from V and 5 from J, leaving 11 bases between them. The CDR3 DNA reads TGTGCCAGCAAACAAGGGGGTACCGGGGAGCTGTTTTTT. Its protein is CASKQGGTGELFF.

The V and J genes are TRBV7-9 and TRBJ1-2, with 9 nucleotides matching TRBD1. The germline gives CDR1 SEHNR, CDR2 FQNEAQ (reference sequence). The CDR3 spans 15 residues. Germline trimming cut 2 bases from V and 3 bases from J; bases unmatched to any gene: 4. The CDR3 DNA reads as TGTGCCAGCAGCTTAACACAGGGGGCAGACTATGGCTACACCTTC. This gives the protein CASSLTQGADYGYTF.

The rearrangement joins TRBV29-1 to TRBJ2-7, with D possibly TRBD2 on 5 matching bases. The V and J ends lost 5 bases and 3 bases respectively, with 20 bases between them. The CDR3 is 15 residues long. Per the germline V gene, CDR1 is SQVTM and CDR2 is ANQGSEA. The CDR3 DNA is TGCAGCGTTCGACCCGAGGGTTCGGCGGGCTACGAGCAGTACTTC. Translated: CSVRPEGSAGYEQYF.

The chain has TRBV20-1 and TRBJ2-7; D is undetermined. The CDR3 runs to 16 residues. V was clipped by 0 bases and J by 7 bases, with 22 bases between them. Germline V gene data show CDR1 as DFQATT and CDR2 as SNEGSKA (reference sequence). The CDR3 DNA sequence: TGCAGTGCTAGAGAAGGTCAGCCTACCCTAATACTGGAGCAGTACTTC. Residues: CSAREGQPTLILEQYF.

A note on this clonotype: The junction and the germline gene differ at one end; a read error may be behind it. In DNA form, the CDR3 reads TGTGCCAGCAGCCCCGGTTATCAGATGAACACTGAAGCTTTCTTT. It encodes CASSPGYQMNTEAFF. This chain connects TRBV5-1 to TRBJ1-1, with D unclear. The germline V gene has CDR1 SGHRS and CDR2 YFSETQ. The CDR3 covers 15 residues. Using reference TRBV5-1 and TRBJ1-1 for the parts outside the CDR3, the full variable domain is KAGVTQTPRYLIKTRGQQVTLSCSPISGHRSVSWYQQTPGQGLQFLFEYFSETQRNKGNFPGRFSGRQFSNSRSEMNVSTLELGDSALYLCASSPGYQMNTEAFFGQGTRLTVV.